This T cell receptor (beta chain) appears in the sequencing data of a study of T cell repertoires in cytomegalovirus infection. The overall study: Public TCR beta signature analysis indicated the presence of both CMV infection and matching HLA type. Findings and limits, study-wide: Within the response measured ex vivo, HLA-C-restricted CMV-specific TCR beta clonotypes were dominant. Carriers of CMV and the relevant HLA type were discriminated by public TCR beta frequency.

This CDR3 is 13 amino acids long. The V gene's germline CDR1 is SGDLS and CDR2 YYNGEE. V lost 6 bases to trimming and J lost 4 bases, with 11 bases between them. MiXCR, applied by TCRdb to the reads, yields one record per CDR3 protein. Found here are approximately 500,000 distinct CDR3 sequences, approximately 15% of them singletons; the top ten hold roughly a quarter. This clonotype has only a few counts. Its specificity is unknown. Sequencing was done on a sample of CD8+ T cells from PBMCs. This chain joins TRBV9 and TRBJ2-1; unclear D gene. The receptor's source is a human donor in good health (CMV status not recorded). Some clones in this sample may be carry-over from other donors' samples. DNA of the CDR3: TGTGCCAGCAACAAGGAGTCGTACAATGAGCAGTTCTTC. Amino acids: CASNKESYNEQFF.